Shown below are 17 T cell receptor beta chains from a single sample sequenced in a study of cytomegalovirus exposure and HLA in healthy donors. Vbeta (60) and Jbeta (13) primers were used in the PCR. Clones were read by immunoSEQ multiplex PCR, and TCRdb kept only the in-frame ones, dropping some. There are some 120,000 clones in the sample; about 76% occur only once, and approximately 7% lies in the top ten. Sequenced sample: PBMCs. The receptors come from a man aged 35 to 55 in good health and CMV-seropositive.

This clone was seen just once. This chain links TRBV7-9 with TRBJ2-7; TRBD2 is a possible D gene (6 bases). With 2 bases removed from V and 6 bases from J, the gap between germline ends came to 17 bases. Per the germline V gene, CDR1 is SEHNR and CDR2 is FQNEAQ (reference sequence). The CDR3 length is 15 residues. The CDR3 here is CASSLLGGLVGEQYF. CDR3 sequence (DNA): TGTGCCAGCAGCTTATTGGGGGGATTAGTTGGCGAGCAGTACTTC.

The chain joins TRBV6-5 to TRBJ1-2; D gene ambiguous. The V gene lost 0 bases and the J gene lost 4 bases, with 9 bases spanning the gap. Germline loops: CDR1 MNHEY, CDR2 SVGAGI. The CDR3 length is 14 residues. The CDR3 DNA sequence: TGTGCCAGCAGTTACTCTACAGCCAGCTATGGCTACACCTTC. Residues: CASSYSTASYGYTF.

The CDR3 DNA reads TGTGCCAGTACCGAAACCCAGGGGGCTTCTGGAAACACCATATATTTT. Translating it yields CASTETQGASGNTIYF. The genes are TRBV19 and TRBJ1-3; 8 positions agree with TRBD1. Germline CDR1 and CDR2: LNHDA and SQIVND (reference sequence). Trimming took 7 bases from V and 1 from J; bases not matched to a gene: 9. This CDR3 region has 16 residues.

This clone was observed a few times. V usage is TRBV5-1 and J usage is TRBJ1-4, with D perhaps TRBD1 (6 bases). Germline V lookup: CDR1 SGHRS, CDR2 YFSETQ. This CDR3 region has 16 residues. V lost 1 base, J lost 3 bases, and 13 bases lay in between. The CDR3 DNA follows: TGCGCCAGCAGCTTGAGGCCGACAGGCTCTAATGAAAAACTGTTTTTT. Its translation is CASSLRPTGSNEKLFF.

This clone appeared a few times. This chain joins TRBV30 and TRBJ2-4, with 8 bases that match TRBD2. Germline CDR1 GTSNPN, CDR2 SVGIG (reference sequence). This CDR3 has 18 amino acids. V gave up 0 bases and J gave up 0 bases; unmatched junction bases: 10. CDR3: CAWSVAGLAVLAKNIQYF. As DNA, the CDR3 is TGTGCCTGGAGTGTCGCAGGACTAGCAGTACTAGCCAAAAACATTCAGTACTTC. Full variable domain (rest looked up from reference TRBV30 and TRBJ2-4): SQTIHQWPATLVQPVGSPLSLECTVEGTSNPNLYWYRQAAGRGLQLLFYSVGIGQISSEVPQNLSASRPQDRQFILSSKKLLLSDSGFYLCAWSVAGLAVLAKNIQYFGAGTRLSVL.

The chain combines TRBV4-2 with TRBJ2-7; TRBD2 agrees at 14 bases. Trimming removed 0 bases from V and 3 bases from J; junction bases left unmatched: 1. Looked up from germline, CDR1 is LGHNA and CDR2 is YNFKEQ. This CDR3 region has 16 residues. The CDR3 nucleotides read TGTGCCAGCAGCCAAGATGGGACTAGCGGGGGCTACGAGCAGTACTTC. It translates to CASSQDGTSGGYEQYF.

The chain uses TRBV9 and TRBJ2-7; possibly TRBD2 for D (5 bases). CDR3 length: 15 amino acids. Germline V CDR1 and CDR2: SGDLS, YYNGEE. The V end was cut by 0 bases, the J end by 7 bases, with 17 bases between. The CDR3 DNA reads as TGTGCCAGCAGCGTAGGCGGGCTAAGCTCCTGGGAGCAGTACTTC. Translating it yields CASSVGGLSSWEQYF. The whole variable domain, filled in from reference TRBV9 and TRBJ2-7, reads DSGVTQTPKHLITATGQRVTLRCSPRSGDLSVYWYQQSLDQGLQFLIQYYNGEERAKGNILERFSAQQFPDLHSELNLSSLELGDSALYFCASSVGGLSSWEQYFGPGTRLTVT.

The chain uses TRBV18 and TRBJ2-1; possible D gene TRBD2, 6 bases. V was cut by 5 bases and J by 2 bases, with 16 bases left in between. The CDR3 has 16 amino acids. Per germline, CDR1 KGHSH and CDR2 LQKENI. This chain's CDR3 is CASSNVGSTAYNEQFF. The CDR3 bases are TGTGCCAGCTCAAATGTCGGGAGTACCGCCTACAATGAGCAGTTCTTC.

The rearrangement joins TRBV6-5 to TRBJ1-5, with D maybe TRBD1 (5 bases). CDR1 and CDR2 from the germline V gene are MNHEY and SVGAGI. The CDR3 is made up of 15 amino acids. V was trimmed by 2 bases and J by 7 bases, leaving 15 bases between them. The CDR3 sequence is CASSYGVGGGQPQHF. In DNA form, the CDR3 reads TGTGCCAGCAGTTACGGGGTGGGGGGTGGCCAGCCCCAGCATTTT.

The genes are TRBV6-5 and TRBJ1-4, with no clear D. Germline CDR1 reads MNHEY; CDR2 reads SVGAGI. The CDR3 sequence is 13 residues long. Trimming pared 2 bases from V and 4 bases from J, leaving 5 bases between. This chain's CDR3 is CASSYEYNEKLFF. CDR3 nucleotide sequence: TGTGCCAGCAGTTACGAGTATAATGAAAAACTGTTTTTT.

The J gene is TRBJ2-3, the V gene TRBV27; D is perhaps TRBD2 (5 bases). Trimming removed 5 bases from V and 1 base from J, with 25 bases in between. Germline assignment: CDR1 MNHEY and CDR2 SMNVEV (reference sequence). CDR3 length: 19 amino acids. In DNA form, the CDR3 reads TGTGCCAGCAGTCCCCGGACGAAGGTGGTACGGGGAGGCACAGATACGCAGTATTTT. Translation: CASSPRTKVVRGGTDTQYF.

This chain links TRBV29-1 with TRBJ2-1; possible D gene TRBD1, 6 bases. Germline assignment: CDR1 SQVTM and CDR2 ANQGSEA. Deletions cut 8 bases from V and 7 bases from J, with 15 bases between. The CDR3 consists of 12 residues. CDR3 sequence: CSPWGLRNEQFF. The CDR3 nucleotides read TGCAGCCCGTGGGGGCTGAGGAATGAGCAGTTCTTC.

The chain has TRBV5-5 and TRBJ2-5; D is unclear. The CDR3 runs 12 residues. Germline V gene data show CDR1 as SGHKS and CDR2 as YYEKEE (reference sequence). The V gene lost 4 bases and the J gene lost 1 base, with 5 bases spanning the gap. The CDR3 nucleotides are TGTGCCAGCAGCGTAATCCAAGAGACCCAGTACTTC. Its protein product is CASSVIQETQYF.

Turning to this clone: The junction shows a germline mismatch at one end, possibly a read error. The DNA of the CDR3 is TGTGCCGGCAGCATCGGGACAGGTGTCCCCCAGCATTTT. Translation gives CAGSIGTGVPQHF. The chain joins TRBV6-5 to TRBJ1-5, with TRBD1 identical over 8 bases. Germline CDR1 MNHEY, CDR2 SVGAGI. The CDR3 length is 13 residues.

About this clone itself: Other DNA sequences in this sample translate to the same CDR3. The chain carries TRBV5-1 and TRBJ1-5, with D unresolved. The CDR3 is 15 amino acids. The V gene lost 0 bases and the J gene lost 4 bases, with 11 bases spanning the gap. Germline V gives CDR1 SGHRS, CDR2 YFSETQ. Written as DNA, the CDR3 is TGCGCCAGCAGCTTGGAGGGAGGGAGGAATCAGCCCCAGCATTTT. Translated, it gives CASSLEGGRNQPQHF.

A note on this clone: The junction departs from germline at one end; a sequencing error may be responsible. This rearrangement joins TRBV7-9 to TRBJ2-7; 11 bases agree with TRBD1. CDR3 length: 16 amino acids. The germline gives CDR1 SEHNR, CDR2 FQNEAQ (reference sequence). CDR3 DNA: TGTTCCAGCAGCCAAGGGGACAGGGGGTTTTTCTACGAGCAGTACTTC. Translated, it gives CSSSQGDRGFFYEQYF.

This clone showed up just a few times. CDR3 DNA sequence: TGCGCCAGCAGCTTGGGTCGTGGACAGGGTCTGAGCTATGGCTACACCTTC. Protein sequence: CASSLGRGQGLSYGYTF. The gene calls are TRBV5-1 and TRBJ1-2, with TRBD1 matching over 8 bases. CDR1 is SGHRS, CDR2 YFSETQ, per germline. J gave up 4 bases and V 0 bases, and 11 bases lay outside the gene matches. The CDR3 is 17 amino acids.